Each of the 20 T cell receptor beta chains below was sequenced from the same sample in a study of T cells in Graves' hyperthyroidism and ophthalmopathy. Researchers took RNA transcripts and amplified the TCR beta CDR3 regions from them. With the HTBI primer set, the TCR CDR3 went through a first round of RT-PCR. One entry per CDR3 protein results from TCRdb running MiXCR on the multiplex PCR reads. The sample consists of fewer than 650,000 distinct CDR3 sequences, 12% to 15% of them appearing once. Sequencing input: blood. These receptors were taken from a woman in her thirties or forties with Graves' hyperthyroidism.

This clonotype came up many times. The chain combines TRBV5-1 with TRBJ2-5, with 10 nucleotides matching TRBD1. The CDR3 contains 16 residues. V lost 4 bases, J lost 5 bases, and 11 bases stayed unmatched. Germline CDR1 SGHRS, CDR2 YFSETQ. In DNA form, the CDR3 reads TGCGCCAGCAGCCCACGACAAGGACAGGGGGTGGAGACCCAGTACTTC. Encoded protein: CASSPRQGQGVETQYF. Together with reference TRBV5-1 and TRBJ2-5, the CDR3 gives the full variable domain: KAGVTQTPRYLIKTRGQQVTLSCSPISGHRSVSWYQQTPGQGLQFLFEYFSETQRNKGNFPGRFSGRQFSNSRSEMNVSTLELGDSALYLCASSPRQGQGVETQYFGPGTRLLVL.

About this clonotype: Just one base apart from a much larger clone, this may be a read error. The chain is built from TRBV6-1 and TRBJ2-3; 14 bases line up with TRBD2. The CDR3 extends over 17 amino acids. Germline CDR1 MNHNS, CDR2 SASEGT. The CDR3 reads CTSRTGTSGRGADTQYF. In DNA, the CDR3 is TGTACCAGCAGGACCGGGACTAGCGGGAGAGGGGCAGATACGCAGTATTTT.

This clonotype was detected ten times or more. The gene calls are TRBV20-1 and TRBJ2-7; D ambiguous. The V end was cut by 4 bases, the J end by 5 bases, with 12 bases between. The length of the CDR3 is 12 residues. Germline CDR1 and CDR2: DFQATT and SNEGSKA (reference sequence). CDR3 DNA: TGCAGTGCTATGGTTGTAAAGGACGAGCAGTACTTC. Translation gives CSAMVVKDEQYF.

This clonotype occurred many times. The chain is built from TRBV19 and TRBJ1-6, with TRBD1 matching over 8 bases. CDR3 size: 15 residues. CDR1 is LNHDA and CDR2 is SQIVND in the germline V gene (reference sequence). The V gene end was trimmed by 3 bases and the J gene end by 9 bases; junction bases not matched to a gene: 7. The CDR3 reads CASSIGTGEGSPLHF. The CDR3 bases are TGTGCCAGTAGTATCGGGACAGGTGAAGGTTCACCCCTCCACTTT.

In this sample, this clonotype turned up many times. This chain connects TRBV20-1 to TRBJ2-2; 8 positions match TRBD2. Germline assignment: CDR1 DFQATT and CDR2 SNEGSKA (reference sequence). This CDR3 has 15 amino acids. V was clipped by 3 bases and J by 4 bases; unmatched bases: 7. CDR3 in amino acids: CSASSAGGGTGELFF. As DNA, the CDR3 is TGCAGTGCTAGCTCGGCGGGAGGAGGCACCGGGGAGCTGTTTTTT.

This clonotype was seen ten or more times. This chain links TRBV12-3 or TRBV12-4 with TRBJ2-3; maybe TRBD1 (5 bases). The CDR3 length is 14 residues. V dropped 5 bases and J dropped 5 bases, with 14 bases sitting between them. The CDR3 is CASSPARRGDTQYF. CDR3 sequence (DNA): TGTGCCAGCAGTCCTGCTCGAAGGGGAGATACGCAGTATTTT.

The sample holds many counts of this clonotype. This chain joins TRBV28 and TRBJ1-5; weak D call: TRBD1 (5 bases). Per germline, CDR1 MDHEN and CDR2 SYDVKM. V was cut by 6 bases and J by 2 bases, with 17 bases left in between. The CDR3 length is 16 residues. CDR3 coding DNA: TGTGCCAGCAGATCTGTAGGGGCGACGGGCAATCAGCCCCAGCATTTT. The encoded protein is CASRSVGATGNQPQHF.

In this sample, this clonotype turned up many times. The chain has TRBV24-1 and TRBJ2-1; a possible D gene is TRBD2 (5 bases). This CDR3 has 17 residues. V was cut by 0 bases and J by 7 bases, with 18 bases left in between. Germline V gives CDR1 KGHDR, CDR2 SFDVKD. In DNA form, the CDR3 reads TGTGCCACCAGTGATTTGGCAGGAGGAGTATCTAATAATGAGCAGTTCTTC. Protein product: CATSDLAGGVSNNEQFF.

In its sample, this clonotype was seen a few times. The rearrangement links TRBV10-3 to TRBJ1-2; D is perhaps TRBD1 (5 bases). There are 13 residues in the CDR3. Trimming took off 7 bases at V and 0 bases at J, with 9 bases between the two ends. Germline lookup yields CDR1 ENHRY and CDR2 SYGVKD. The CDR3 DNA reads TGTGCCATCACGGGGGAAGCTAACTATGGCTACACCTTC. As protein: CAITGEANYGYTF.

The V and J genes are TRBV3-1 and TRBJ1-1, with TRBD1 identical over 12 bases. CDR1 and CDR2 from the germline V gene are LGHDT and YNNKEL (reference sequence). CDR3 size: 16 residues. With V trimmed by 5 bases and J by 5 bases, 9 bases remained unmatched. The CDR3 loop reads CASSSLGQGARTEAFF. The CDR3 coding sequence is TGTGCCAGCAGCTCATTGGGACAGGGGGCACGAACTGAAGCTTTCTTT.

In this sample, this clonotype turned up a few times. Here the CDR3 reads CASTSGLNTEAFF. The CDR3, as DNA: TGTGCCAGCACTTCGGGCCTGAACACTGAAGCTTTCTTT. This chain uses TRBV12-3 or TRBV12-4 with TRBJ1-1; D is uncertain. The CDR3 has 13 amino acids. Trimming left V 7 bases short and J 0 bases short, with 9 bases between.

The table lists this clonotype with many counts. The chain recombines TRBV28 with TRBJ2-7; 9 nucleotides agree with TRBD2. CDR1 and CDR2 (germline): MDHEN, SYDVKM. This CDR3 contains 14 residues. The V segment lost 3 bases and the J segment 4 bases; nucleotides outside the gene matches: 4. CDR3 sequence (DNA): TGTGCCAGCAGTTTCGGCGGGAGGGATTACGAGCAGTACTTC. Its protein product is CASSFGGRDYEQYF.

Turning to this clonotype: A read error is possible here, since a much larger clone lies one base away. J is TRBJ2-2 and V is TRBV6-1, with D unclear. Germline V CDR1 and CDR2: MNHNS, SASEGT. Trimming removed 10 bases at V and 0 bases at J, with 9 bases between. The CDR3 sequence is 13 residues long. The chain's CDR3 is CATQVPNTGELFF. In DNA, the CDR3 is TGTGCCACCCAGGTGCCGAACACCGGGGAGCTGTTTTTT.

This clonotype occurred many times. This chain joins TRBV11-1 and TRBJ2-5, with 7 positions matching TRBD1. Germline CDR1 reads SGHAT; CDR2 reads FQDESV (reference sequence). The CDR3 runs to 13 residues. With V trimmed by 5 bases and J by 3 bases, 3 bases remained unmatched. In DNA, the CDR3 is TGTGCCAGCAGCCGAGGGACAGAAGAGACCCAGTACTTC. Translating it yields CASSRGTEETQYF.

This clonotype was recorded at least ten times. The V gene is TRBV7-2, the J gene TRBJ2-2; the D is unclear. V was clipped by 3 bases and J by 0 bases, with 5 bases between them. The CDR3 is made up of 14 amino acids. CDR1 is SGHTA, CDR2 FQGNSA, per germline. The CDR3 is CASSFPSNTGELFF. In DNA, the CDR3 is TGTGCCAGCAGCTTCCCCTCGAACACCGGGGAGCTGTTTTTT.

This chain links TRBV20-1 with TRBJ2-7; 10 nucleotides match TRBD2. This CDR3 is built from 13 residues. V trimming: 4 bases; J trimming: 6 bases; junction bases outside the gene matches: 6. CDR1 is DFQATT, CDR2 SNEGSKA, per germline (reference sequence). The DNA for the CDR3 is TGCAGTGCTAACGGACTAGCGGATCTCGAGCAGTACTTC. It yields the protein CSANGLADLEQYF.

This clonotype was counted ten times or more. The chain couples TRBV10-3 to TRBJ2-3; no clear D. The CDR3 consists of 11 residues. In germline, CDR1 is ENHRY, CDR2 SYGVKD. V gave up 10 bases and J gave up 3 bases, with 8 bases separating them. CDR3 sequence (DNA): TGTGCCACCAAGTATACAGATACGCAGTATTTT. The encoded protein is CATKYTDTQYF.

In its sample, this clonotype was seen many times. The chain joins TRBV11-3 to TRBJ2-1, with D possibly being TRBD1 (5 bases). The V gene lost 2 bases and the J gene lost 5 bases, with 13 bases spanning the gap. Germline values: CDR1 SGHNT, CDR2 YENEEA. The CDR3 sequence is 15 residues long. The CDR3 protein is CASSLQSQGNNEQFF. CDR3 bases: TGTGCCAGCAGCTTACAGTCGCAGGGTAACAATGAGCAGTTCTTC.

This clonotype showed up many times. This chain connects TRBV27 to TRBJ1-1, with D uncertain. Germline-derived CDR1 and CDR2 are MNHEY and SMNVEV (reference sequence). This CDR3 is built from 15 residues. V was cut by 6 bases and J by 1 base, with 15 bases left in between. The chain's CDR3 is CASSLRQETNTEAFF. The DNA for the CDR3 is TGTGCCAGCAGCCTTCGACAAGAAACGAACACTGAAGCTTTCTTT.

In its sample, this clonotype was seen a few times. This rearrangement joins TRBV5-1 to TRBJ2-2; D is undetermined. The germline V and J ends were trimmed by 4 bases and 6 bases, with 19 bases remaining between them. Germline values: CDR1 SGHRS, CDR2 YFSETQ. This CDR3 region has 16 residues. CDR3 DNA: TGCGCCAGCAGCCCCTCAGCGCGTGGAAGATCCGGGGAGCTGTTTTTT. This encodes CASSPSARGRSGELFF.